These 24 T cell receptor beta chains were all obtained from the same sample, sequenced in a study of blood T cell repertoires in COVID-19. The protocol was immunoSEQ multiplex PCR, while the TCRdb copy is restricted to in-frame clones and leaves out a portion. The sample has about 190,000 clones; 70% to 90% are singletons. Sequencing input: peripheral blood. Receptors originate from a man in his 70s with active or convalescent COVID-19.

This clone was observed a single time. The chain has TRBV15 and TRBJ1-2, with D perhaps TRBD1 (5 bases). Germline V lookup: CDR1 LNHNV, CDR2 YYDKDF (reference sequence). Deletions cut 0 bases from V and 7 bases from J, with 12 bases between. The CDR3 covers 14 residues. In DNA, the CDR3 is TGTGCCACCAGCAGAGATCTCAGGGCGCGTGGCTACACCTTC. Translated, it gives CATSRDLRARGYTF.

This clone came up once. CDR3 nucleotide sequence: TGTGCCAGCATGGGGACAGAGCGAGAAGCTTTCTTT. Translated: CASMGTEREAFF. The chain carries TRBV6-5 and TRBJ1-1, with TRBD1 matching 7 bases. There are 12 residues in the CDR3. Looked up from germline, CDR1 is MNHEY and CDR2 is SVGAGI. The junction had 7 bases not matched to a gene; V was cut back by 7 bases and J by 8 bases.

V and J are TRBV7-9 and TRBJ1-6, with unresolved D. Looked up from germline, CDR1 is SEHNR and CDR2 is FQNEAQ (reference sequence). This CDR3 has 15 residues. The V gene lost 1 base and the J gene lost 9 bases, with 13 bases spanning the gap. CDR3 sequence (DNA): TGTGCCAGCAGCTTAGATCAGGTCGCGAGTTCACCCCTCCACTTT. It codes for CASSLDQVASSPLHF.

The chain recombines TRBV10-3 with TRBJ2-4; 8 bases line up with TRBD1. CDR3 size: 14 residues. The J segment lost 8 bases and the V segment lost 8 bases, leaving 11 bases of the junction unmatched. Germline V gene lookup returns CDR1 ENHRY and CDR2 SYGVKD. The CDR3 DNA sequence: TGTGCCATCCAGGGCGACAGGGGTAGGGACATTCAGTACTTC. Residues: CAIQGDRGRDIQYF.

The V gene is TRBV6-5, the J gene TRBJ2-3; D perhaps matches TRBD2 (5 bases). The length of the CDR3 is 13 residues. V shed 0 bases and J shed 8 bases, with 9 bases lying between them. Germline values: CDR1 MNHEY, CDR2 SVGAGI. The CDR3 is CASSYSLGSTQYF. As DNA, the CDR3 is TGTGCCAGCAGTTACTCCCTGGGGAGTACGCAGTATTTT.

This clone was found once. V is TRBV25-1 and J is TRBJ1-1; TRBD1 aligns across 8 bases. Germline-derived CDR1 and CDR2 are MGHDK and SYGVNS. The V gene end was trimmed by 10 bases and the J gene end by 0 bases; junction bases not matched to a gene: 4. This CDR3 has 13 residues. The CDR3 is CATMTGVNTEAFF. As DNA, the CDR3 is TGTGCCACCATGACAGGGGTGAACACTGAAGCTTTCTTT.

The chain employs TRBV7-9 and TRBJ2-3; 7 bases are shared with TRBD1. The CDR3 runs to 18 residues. Unmatched junction bases numbered 17, after V lost 5 bases and J lost 3 bases. Looked up from germline, CDR1 is SEHNR and CDR2 is FQNEAQ (reference sequence). CDR3 residues: CASSPIFNKGAGTDTQYF. CDR3 coding DNA: TGTGCCAGCAGCCCTATTTTCAATAAGGGGGCTGGAACAGATACGCAGTATTTT.

This clone showed up just once. The rearrangement links TRBV10-2 to TRBJ2-5; 9 bases match TRBD1. Per the germline V gene, CDR1 is WSHSY and CDR2 is SAAADI. The CDR3 is 11 residues long. Trimming at V came to 6 bases and at J to 7 bases, leaving 0 bases not matched to a gene. The CDR3 reads CASRTGGTQYF. The CDR3 nucleotides are TGCGCCAGCAGGACAGGGGGGACCCAGTACTTC.

This rearrangement joins TRBV25-1 to TRBJ1-1, with D possibly matching TRBD1 (5 bases). The germline V and J ends were trimmed by 3 bases and 1 base, with 12 bases remaining between them. This CDR3 contains 15 residues. Germline V gene sequence: CDR1 MGHDK, CDR2 SYGVNS. The CDR3 spells CASSDRDLANTEAFF. For the CDR3, the DNA is TGTGCCAGCAGTGACAGGGACTTGGCGAACACTGAAGCTTTCTTT.

V usage is TRBV7-2 and J usage is TRBJ2-5; TRBD2 matches 11 bases. The CDR3 contains 16 residues. Trimming removed 4 bases from V and 1 base from J; junction bases left unmatched: 5. From germline, CDR1 is SGHTA and CDR2 FQGNSA. CDR3 DNA sequence: TGTGCCAGCAGCTCCCCTAGCGGGGGGTCCCAAGAGACCCAGTACTTC. Translation gives CASSSPSGGSQETQYF.

V gene TRBV5-1 combines with J gene TRBJ1-4; D possibly corresponds to TRBD1 (5 bases). Germline CDR1 reads SGHRS; CDR2 reads YFSETQ. Between the trimmed V and J ends, which lost 4 bases and 2 bases, there was a span of 9 bases. The CDR3 is 14 amino acids. The CDR3 here is CASSNSGTNEKLFF. The DNA for the CDR3 is TGCGCCAGCAGCAATTCAGGGACTAATGAAAAACTGTTTTTT.

In regard to this clone: The same CDR3 can be traced to other DNA sequences in this sample. The chain links TRBV27 to TRBJ2-2; no clear D gene. V was pared by 3 bases and J by 4 bases, with 3 bases between. CDR1 MNHEY and CDR2 SMNVEV come from the germline V gene (reference sequence). CDR3 size: 12 residues. CDR3 loop: CASSFGTGELFF. CDR3 bases: TGTGCCAGCAGTTTCGGCACCGGGGAGCTGTTTTTT.

The CDR3 protein is CASSHRQGSTDTQYF. Here the CDR3 DNA reads TGTGCCAGCTCACACCGACAGGGGAGCACAGATACGCAGTATTTT. The rearrangement joins TRBV18 to TRBJ2-3; TRBD1 matches 8 bases. V shed 4 bases and J 0 bases; nucleotides not matched to a gene: 3. The CDR3 spans 15 residues. Germline V lookup: CDR1 KGHSH, CDR2 LQKENI.

The V call is TRBV27, the J call TRBJ2-7; TRBD2 matches at 11 bases. Germline CDR1 is MNHEY and CDR2 is SMNVEV (reference sequence). This CDR3 is built from 15 residues. Trimming at V came to 5 bases and at J to 4 bases, leaving 7 bases not matched to a gene. The CDR3 DNA reads as TGTGCCAGCAGTCCCTATTTAGCGGGAGGGTACGAGCAGTACTTC. As protein: CASSPYLAGGYEQYF.

V gene TRBV5-6 combines with J gene TRBJ2-1, with 14 bases matching TRBD2. Losses at the gene ends were 4 bases for V and 7 bases for J; bases not matched to a gene: 13. Germline V gene sequence: CDR1 SGHDT, CDR2 YYEEEE. This CDR3 comprises 18 residues. The CDR3 DNA sequence: TGTGCCAGCAGCCGGACGGGGACTAGCGGGAGCCTGGTGAATGAGCAGTTCTTC. It encodes CASSRTGTSGSLVNEQFF.

The chain joins TRBV19 to TRBJ1-6, with 7 positions matching TRBD1. The germline gives CDR1 LNHDA, CDR2 SQIVND (reference sequence). CDR3 size: 14 residues. With 6 bases clipped from V and 7 bases from J, the junction kept 6 bases outside the gene matches. In nucleotides, the CDR3 is TGTGCCAGTAGGGTAGAACAGGGGAATTCACCCCTCCACTTT. This gives the protein CASRVEQGNSPLHF.

The chain links TRBV4-1 to TRBJ2-5; D is possibly TRBD1 (5 bases). Trimming shortened V by 4 bases and J by 5 bases, and 17 bases separated the two germline ends. Germline CDR1 MGHRA, CDR2 YSYEKL. The length of the CDR3 is 15 residues. CDR3 in DNA: TGCGCCAGCAGCCCCTCGGACAATTCCTATGAGACCCAGTACTTC. Amino acid sequence: CASSPSDNSYETQYF.

The chain recombines TRBV9 with TRBJ1-1; 9 bases map to TRBD1. Per germline, CDR1 SGDLS and CDR2 YYNGEE. The trim removed 0 bases at V and 5 bases at J, leaving 11 bases unmatched. This CDR3 is 17 amino acids long. This CDR3 reads CASSVELTETGGTEAFF. CDR3 bases: TGTGCCAGCAGCGTAGAACTCACCGAGACAGGGGGAACTGAAGCTTTCTTT.

The rearrangement uses TRBV2 and TRBJ1-2; perhaps TRBD1 as D (6 bases). The CDR3 consists of 13 residues. Per germline, CDR1 SNHLY and CDR2 FYNNEI. Trimming shortened V by 6 bases and J by 8 bases, and 16 bases separated the two germline ends. In nucleotides, the CDR3 is TGTGCCAGCAGCCTCCAAGGGACACCCGGCTACACCTTC. The encoded protein is CASSLQGTPGYTF.

This chain connects TRBV27 to TRBJ2-7; TRBD2 agrees at 12 bases. The CDR3 has 18 amino acids. J gave up 2 bases and V 1 base, and 9 bases lay outside the gene matches. Germline V CDR1 and CDR2: MNHEY, SMNVEV (reference sequence). DNA for the CDR3: TGTGCCAGCAGTTTATGGGGCCTAGCGGGAGGGGGAACCTACGAGCAGTACTTC. It codes for CASSLWGLAGGGTYEQYF.

There are a few counts of this clone. This chain links TRBV6-5 with TRBJ2-7; D is possibly TRBD2 (6 bases). V was shortened by 2 bases and J by 6 bases, with 17 bases between the two germline ends. The germline V gene has CDR1 MNHEY and CDR2 SVGAGI. The CDR3 sequence is 15 residues long. The CDR3 bases are TGTGCCAGCAGTTACGCCAGGGCTGCCGGGGGCGAGCAGTACTTC. Protein sequence: CASSYARAAGGEQYF.

The rearrangement joins TRBV28 to TRBJ2-1; perhaps TRBD1 as D (5 bases). Trimming shortened V by 6 bases and J by 9 bases, and 15 bases separated the two germline ends. This CDR3 contains 13 residues. Germline V lookup: CDR1 MDHEN, CDR2 SYDVKM. The CDR3, as DNA: TGTGCCAGCAGGATGGGGCGACTCCTTGAGCAGTTCTTC. Translation: CASRMGRLLEQFF.

The chain is built from TRBV28 and TRBJ1-1; D is unresolved. CDR3 length equals 11 residues. The V end was cut by 6 bases, the J end by 6 bases, with 8 bases between. The germline V gene encodes CDR1 MDHEN and CDR2 SYDVKM. CDR3 region: CASREEAEAFF. For the CDR3, the DNA is TGTGCCAGCAGAGAGGAGGCTGAAGCTTTCTTT.

The J gene is TRBJ2-3, the V gene TRBV7-8; D gene unclear. The CDR3 has 14 residues. Trimming took off 2 bases at V and 2 bases at J, with 8 bases between the two ends. Germline assignment: CDR1 SGHVS and CDR2 FQNEAQ. The CDR3 loop reads CASSLLLYTDTQYF. In nucleotides, the CDR3 is TGTGCCAGCAGCTTATTGCTCTACACAGATACGCAGTATTTT.